A selection of T cell receptor beta chains follows, all from one sample in a study of somatic mutations in cytotoxic T cells in rheumatoid arthritis. TCRdb's copy holds only in-frame clones and misses some; the assay was immunoSEQ multiplex PCR. Here the sample spans about 16,000 clones, about four fifths being singletons. The sample comprised CD8+ T cells sorted from blood. All receptors come from an adult with rheumatoid arthritis. The CDR3 runs from the conserved cysteine through the conserved F or W. A D gene is named only where the DNA matches it firmly. Clone size is shown for a subset of rows, as once, few, many or a class of expanded clone.

>TRBV6-1|TRBJ1-2|.|.
TGTGCCAGCAGTTTCTATGGCTACACCTTC
CASSFYGYTF
>TRBV6-5|TRBJ1-2|TRBD1|.
TGTGCCAGCAGCTCGACAGGGGTGGACGGCTACACCTTC
CASSSTGVDGYTF
>TRBV4-1|TRBJ1-6|.|.
TGCGCCAGCAGCCAAGACCACCTGCGCAGGAATTCACCCCTCCACTTT
CASSQDHLRRNSPLHF
>TRBV10-2|TRBJ2-4|.|.
TGCGCCAGCAGGCAGAACATTCAGTACTTC
CASRQNIQYF
>TRBV7-8|TRBJ2-7|.|.
TGTGCCAGCAGCGCAGACTGGAGGGACTACGAGCAGTACTTC
CASSADWRDYEQYF
>TRBV6-6|TRBJ2-1|.|.
TGTGCCAGCTGCTATCATGGGGCCTACAATGAGCAGTTCTTC
CASCYHGAYNEQFF
>TRBV6-5|TRBJ1-5|.|.
TGTGCCAGCAGACCGACAGATAGTAGTAATCAGCCCCAGCATTTT
CASRPTDSSNQPQHF
>TRBV7-8|TRBJ1-2|.|.
TGTGCCAGCAGCTTAAACCCCGACGGACGGTTGGAGGGCTACACCTTC
CASSLNPDGRLEGYTF
>TRBV13|TRBJ1-6|.|.
TGTGCCAGCAGCTTAGCAGAAACCTATAATTCACCCCTCCACTTT
CASSLAETYNSPLHF
>TRBV27|TRBJ2-2|.|.
TGTGCCAGCAGTGGTGTACGGACAAATGGGGGCACCGGGGAGCTGTTTTTT
CASSGVRTNGGTGELFF
>TRBV11-2|TRBJ1-4|.|.
TGTGCCAGCAGCTTAGCACGGGGGGGTGGGCCTGCAACTAATGAAAAACTGTTTTTT
CASSLARGGGPATNEKLFF
>TRBV19|TRBJ2-7|.|.
TGTGCCAGTAGAATATCCGGGACATCGCTCTACGAGCAGTACTTC
CASRISGTSLYEQYF
>TRBV14|TRBJ1-2|.|.
TGTGCCAGCAGCCAAGATGGGGGGTTCGGCTACACCTTC
CASSQDGGFGYTF
>TRBV4-1|TRBJ1-4|.|.
TGCGCCAGCAGCCAAGTTGTGTCCGAAAAACTGTTTTTT
CASSQVVSEKLFF
>TRBV6-6|TRBJ1-5|TRBD1|.
TGTGCCAGCAGTTACCCGGACAGGGATAGCAATCAGCCCCAGCATTTT
CASSYPDRDSNQPQHF
>TRBV9|TRBJ2-7|.|.
TGTGCCAGCAGCGTGGAGGCCTCCTCCTACGAGCAGTACTTC
CASSVEASSYEQYF
>TRBV6-5|TRBJ2-1|TRBD1|.
TGTGCCAGCAGGAGACAGGGAACACCCTACAATGAGCAGTTCTTC
CASRRQGTPYNEQFF
>TRBV6-5|TRBJ2-5|TRBD2|.
TGTGCCAGCAGTTACTCGGGGGGGAGGACCCAGTACTTC
CASSYSGGRTQYF
>TRBV5-6|TRBJ1-2|.|.
TGTGCCAGCAGCTTGGCCGGGTTTGAGAACTATGGCTACACCTTC
CASSLAGFENYGYTF
>TRBV2|TRBJ1-5|TRBD1|.
TGTGCCAGCAGGATGCAGGGGGGCTCTTTGGGCAATCAGCCCCAGCATTTT
CASRMQGGSLGNQPQHF
>TRBV6-5|TRBJ2-3|.|.
TGTGCCAGCAGTACCCGCGGGCCAGATACGCAGTATTTT
CASSTRGPDTQYF
>TRBV6-1|TRBJ1-1|TRBD1|.
TGTGCCAGCAGTGAAGCGCAGGGGGCGAGGAATGAAGCTTTCTTT
CASSEAQGARNEAFF
>TRBV5-1|TRBJ1-2|.|.
TGCGCCAGCAGCTCCCCCCGGCAGGGACTTAACTATGGCTACACCTTC
CASSSPRQGLNYGYTF
>TRBV6-1|TRBJ2-1|TRBD2|.
TGTGCCAGCAGTGAATTTGGACTAGCGGGGGCCGGATCCTACAATGAGCAGTTCTTC
CASSEFGLAGAGSYNEQFF
>TRBV4-1|TRBJ2-4|TRBD2|.
TGCGCCAGCAGCCTGGGACTAGCGGGGGCCTTAGCCAAAAACATTCAGTACTTC
CASSLGLAGALAKNIQYF
>TRBV7-6|TRBJ2-1|TRBD2|.
TGTGCCAGCAGCCTAGCGGGGAGAGTTAACGATGAGCAGTTCTTC
CASSLAGRVNDEQFF
>TRBV27|TRBJ1-6|.|.
TGTGCCAGCAGTCTAGGGGGGAGCAGTTCACCCCTCCACTTT
CASSLGGSSSPLHF
>TRBV6-1|TRBJ1-6|.|.
TGTGCCAGCAGTGATCTGGGGGGGAATTCACCCCTCCACTTT
CASSDLGGNSPLHF
>TRBV5-6|TRBJ2-7|TRBD1|.
TGTGCCAGCAGCAAACCGGGACAGGGATCCTACGAGCAGTACTTC
CASSKPGQGSYEQYF
>TRBV9|TRBJ1-3|.|.
TGTGCCAGCAGCGTAGGGTCGGGGATCTCTGGAAACACCATATATTTT
CASSVGSGISGNTIYF
>TRBV10-3|TRBJ1-1|TRBD1|few
TGTGCCATCAGTGGGCCGACAGGGACGGACACTGAAGCTTTCTTT
CAISGPTGTDTEAFF
>TRBV6-6|TRBJ2-7|TRBD1|few
TGTGCCAGCAGTTACTCGACAGGGGGCAACGAGCAGTACTTC
CASSYSTGGNEQYF